This TCR beta chain stems from a study of blood T cell repertoires in COVID-19. Only in-frame clones appear in the TCRdb table, and some are missing; sequencing was by immunoSEQ multiplex PCR. The sample comprises 200,000 to 250,000 clones, roughly four fifths of which are singletons, and under 2% rests with the top ten. Trimming stripped 6 bases from V and 7 bases from J, with 9 bases between. Germline V gene data show CDR1 as MNHEY and CDR2 as SVGAGI. This CDR3 is built from 11 residues. Participant ages covered about 18 to 100 years across approximately 25 US areas. This chain links TRBV6-5 with TRBJ2-5; D not certain. This TCR derives from a man aged 55-75 years who had recovered from COVID-19. Sequencing input: PBMCs or T cells enriched from blood (not recorded which). CDR3 in DNA: TGTGCCAGCAGCCAAGCCTCGACCCAGTACTTC. Protein sequence: CASSQASTQYF.